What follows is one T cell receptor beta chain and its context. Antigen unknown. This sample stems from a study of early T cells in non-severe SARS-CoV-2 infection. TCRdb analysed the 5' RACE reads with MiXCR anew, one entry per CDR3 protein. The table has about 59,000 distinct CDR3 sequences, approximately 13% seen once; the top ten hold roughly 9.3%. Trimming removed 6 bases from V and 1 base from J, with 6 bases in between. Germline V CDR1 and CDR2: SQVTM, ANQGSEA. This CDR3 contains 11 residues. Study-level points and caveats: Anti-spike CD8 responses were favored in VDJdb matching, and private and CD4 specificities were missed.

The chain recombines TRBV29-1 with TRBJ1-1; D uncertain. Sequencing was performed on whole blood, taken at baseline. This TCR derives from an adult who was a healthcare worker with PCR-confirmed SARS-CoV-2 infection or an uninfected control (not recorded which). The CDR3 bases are TGCAGCGTGCCACAGAACACTGAAGCTTTCTTT. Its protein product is CSVPQNTEAFF.